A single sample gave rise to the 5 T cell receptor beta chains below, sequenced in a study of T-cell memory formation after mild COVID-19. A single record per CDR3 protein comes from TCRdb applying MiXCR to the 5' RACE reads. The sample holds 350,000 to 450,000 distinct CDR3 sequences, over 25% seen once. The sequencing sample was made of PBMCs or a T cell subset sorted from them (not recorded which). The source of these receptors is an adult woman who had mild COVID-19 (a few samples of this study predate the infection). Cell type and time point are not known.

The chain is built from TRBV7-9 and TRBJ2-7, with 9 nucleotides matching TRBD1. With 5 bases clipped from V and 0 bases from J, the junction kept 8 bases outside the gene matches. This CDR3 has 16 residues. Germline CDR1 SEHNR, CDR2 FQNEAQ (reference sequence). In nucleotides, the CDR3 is TGTGCCAGCAGCCCATCGTGGGACAGGGCCTCCTACGAGCAGTACTTC. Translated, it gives CASSPSWDRASYEQYF.

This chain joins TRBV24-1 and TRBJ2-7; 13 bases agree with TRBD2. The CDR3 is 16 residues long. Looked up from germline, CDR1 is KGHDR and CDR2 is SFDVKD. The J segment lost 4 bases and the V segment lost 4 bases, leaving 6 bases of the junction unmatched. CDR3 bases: TGTGCCACCAGTGACCCAGGACTAGCGGGAGAGTACGAGCAGTACTTC. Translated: CATSDPGLAGEYEQYF.

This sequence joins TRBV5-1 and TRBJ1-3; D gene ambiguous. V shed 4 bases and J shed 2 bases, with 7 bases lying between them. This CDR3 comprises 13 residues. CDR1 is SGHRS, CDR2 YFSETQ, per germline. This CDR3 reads CASSTRTGNTIYF. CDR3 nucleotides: TGCGCCAGCAGCACACGGACTGGAAACACCATATATTTT.

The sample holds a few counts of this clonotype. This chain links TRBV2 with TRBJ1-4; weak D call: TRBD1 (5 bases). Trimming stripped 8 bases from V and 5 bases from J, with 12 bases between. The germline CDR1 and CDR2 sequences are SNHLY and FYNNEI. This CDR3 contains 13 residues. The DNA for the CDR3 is TGTGCCAGCGGATGGGGCCCGAATGAAAAACTGTTTTTT. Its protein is CASGWGPNEKLFF.

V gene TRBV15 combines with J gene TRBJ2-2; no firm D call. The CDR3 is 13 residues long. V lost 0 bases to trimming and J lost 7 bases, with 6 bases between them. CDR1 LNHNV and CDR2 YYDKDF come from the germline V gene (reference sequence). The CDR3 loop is CATSRDLGGELFF. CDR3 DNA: TGTGCCACCAGCAGAGATCTGGGCGGGGAGCTGTTTTTT.